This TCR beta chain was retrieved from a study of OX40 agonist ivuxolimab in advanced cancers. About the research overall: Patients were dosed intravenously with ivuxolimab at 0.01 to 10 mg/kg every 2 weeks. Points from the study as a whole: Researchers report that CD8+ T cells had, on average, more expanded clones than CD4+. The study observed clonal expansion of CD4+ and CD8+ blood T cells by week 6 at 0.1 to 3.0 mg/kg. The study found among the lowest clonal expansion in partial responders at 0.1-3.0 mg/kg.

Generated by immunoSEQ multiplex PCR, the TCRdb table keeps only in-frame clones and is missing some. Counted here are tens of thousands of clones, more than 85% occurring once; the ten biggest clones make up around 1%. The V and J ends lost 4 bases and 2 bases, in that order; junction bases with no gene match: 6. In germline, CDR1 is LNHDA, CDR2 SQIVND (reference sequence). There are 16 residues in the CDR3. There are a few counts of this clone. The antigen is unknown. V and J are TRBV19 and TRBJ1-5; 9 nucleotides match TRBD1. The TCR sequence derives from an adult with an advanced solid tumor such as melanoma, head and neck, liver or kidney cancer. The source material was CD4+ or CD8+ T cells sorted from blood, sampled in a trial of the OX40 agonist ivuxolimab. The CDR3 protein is CASSTTGGLGNQPQHF. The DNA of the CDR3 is TGTGCCAGTAGTACCACAGGGGGCTTGGGCAATCAGCCCCAGCATTTT.